The rows below give T cell receptor beta chains drawn from one sample of a study of OX40 agonist ivuxolimab in advanced cancers. Here immunoSEQ multiplex PCR was the method, and the copy in TCRdb shows in-frame clones only, minus some. The data hold about 80,000 clones, with 90% observed a single time. Here the sequenced sample was CD4+ or CD8+ T cells sorted from blood, taken in a trial of the OX40 agonist ivuxolimab. The receptors stem from an adult with an advanced solid tumor such as melanoma, head and neck, liver or kidney cancer. Both conserved end residues are part of each CDR3. A D gene is named only where the DNA matches it firmly. Size values are once, few and many counts, or a class for expanded clones, and some rows have none.

-	15	-	TRBJ2-3	TRBV7-2	TGTGCCAGCGTCTGGGACGGACCTGACACAGATACGCAGTATTTT	CASVWDGPDTDTQYF
TRBD1	15	-	TRBJ2-5	TRBV9	TGTGCCAGCAGCGTAGGGGGGACAGGGCACGAGACCCAGTACTTC	CASSVGGTGHETQYF
-	15	-	TRBJ2-5	TRBV6-6	TGTGCCAGCAGTTCATCGGGGAGGCATGGGGAGACCCAGTACTTC	CASSSSGRHGETQYF
-	15	-	TRBJ2-7	TRBV4-1	TGCGCCAGCAGCCAAGATCAAGGGGCCCCCTACGAGCAGTACTTC	CASSQDQGAPYEQYF
-	11	-	TRBJ2-1	TRBV10-1	TGCGCCAGCAGTGCGAGGGATGAGCAGTTCTTC	CASSARDEQFF
-	15	-	TRBJ1-1	TRBV7-2	TGTGCCAGCAGCTTACGGCAGGGTAGGGGCACTGAAGCTTTCTTT	CASSLRQGRGTEAFF
-	13	-	TRBJ2-1	TRBV5-4	TGTGCCAGCAGCAATATGAGTCGGGTAGAGCAGTTCTTC	CASSNMSRVEQFF
TRBD2	13	once	TRBJ2-5	TRBV5-4	TGTGCCAGCAGCTTGTGGGGGGGTGAGACCCAGTACTTC	CASSLWGGETQYF
-	16	-	TRBJ1-2	TRBV11-3	TGTGCCAGCAGCTTAGATCCGGAGAGGGGATTACATGGCTACACCTTC	CASSLDPERGLHGYTF
-	16	-	TRBJ2-5	TRBV15	TGTGCCACCAGCGGGAGCAGGGGTCTGATGTGGGAGACCCAGTACTTC	CATSGSRGLMWETQYF
-	14	-	TRBJ1-1	TRBV4-2	TGTGCCAGCAGAAAAGTGGGACTATCCCCTCAAGCTTTCTTT	CASRKVGLSPQAFF
-	14	few	TRBJ1-1	TRBV11-2	TGTGCCAGCAGCTTGGCAGGGACGAACACTGAAGCTTTCTTT	CASSLAGTNTEAFF
-	14	-	TRBJ1-4	TRBV7-8	TGTGCCAGCAGCCCCACCAAAGTAGGGGGAAAACTGTTTTTT	CASSPTKVGGKLFF
-	16	-	TRBJ2-5	TRBV6-5	TGTGCCAGCAGTTACTCCTCCCAGGGATGGCAAGAGACCCAGTACTTC	CASSYSSQGWQETQYF
TRBD2	19	-	TRBJ2-7	TRBV6-1	TGTGCCAGCAGTGAATCCTTTACCGGGACTAGAATACCATATCTCGAGCAGTACTTC	CASSESFTGTRIPYLEQYF
-	17	-	TRBJ2-2	TRBV9	TGTGCCAGCAGCCCCGACAGGTTCGGGGTTGGTCTCCGGGAGCTGTTTTTT	CASSPDRFGVGLRELFF
TRBD2	14	-	TRBJ2-5	TRBV6-1	TGTGCCAGCAGGGGACTAGCGGGAGGAGAGACCCAGTACTTC	CASRGLAGGETQYF
-	16	once	TRBJ2-3	TRBV28	TGTGCCAGCAGTTTAAGTCCGAGGGGACGCACAGATACGCAGTATTTT	CASSLSPRGRTDTQYF
TRBD2	16	-	TRBJ2-1	TRBV2	TGTGCCAGCAGTGAAAGACGGGGGGGCCGCTACAATGAGCAGTTCTTC	CASSERRGGRYNEQFF
-	10	few	TRBJ1-2	TRBV29-1	TGCAGCGTTTTAGACTATGGCTACACCTTC	CSVLDYGYTF
-	13	-	TRBJ1-1	TRBV6-4	TGTGCCAGCAGTGAGCAGGTTAACACTGAAGCTTTCTTT	CASSEQVNTEAFF
TRBD2	15	-	TRBJ2-5	TRBV9	TGTGCCAGCAGCGCTTCTAGCGGGAGGCAAGAGACCCAGTACTTC	CASSASSGRQETQYF
TRBD2	15	-	TRBJ2-3	TRBV7-2	TGTGCCAGCAGCGACCGACTAGCGGTGGCAGATACGCAGTATTTT	CASSDRLAVADTQYF
-	15	-	TRBJ2-7	TRBV28	TGTGCCAGCACCTCTGGATCTGGGGGGATAGGGGAGCAGTACTTC	CASTSGSGGIGEQYF
-	15	-	TRBJ2-7	TRBV18	TGTGCCAGCTCACCACAGGGCAGGGGAGGACTCGAGCAGTACTTC	CASSPQGRGGLEQYF
-	17	-	TRBJ2-6	TRBV28	TGTGCCAGCAGTTTTGAAGGCTGGCCCTCTGGGGCCAATGTCCTGACTTTC	CASSFEGWPSGANVLTF